This TCR beta chain stems from a study of monozygotic twins with inflammatory bowel disease. From whole blood, total RNA was isolated without any sorting of T cells. Making each TCR library took approximately 3,400 ng of total RNA. Following a re-call of the 5' RACE reads, TCRdb has one entry per CDR3 protein and lacks DNA. Its table lists around 380,000 distinct CDR3 sequences. CDR3 length: 19 amino acids. Germline V gene lookup returns CDR1 MNHNS and CDR2 SASEGT. Note on this clonotype: Its cognate antigen is unknown.

Study-wide results and caveats: Diversity of TCRbeta measured by inverse Simpson was lower in IBD patients than in healthy co-twins.

The chain links TRBV6-1 to TRBJ2-2; TCRdb returns TRBD2, unconfirmable since there is no DNA. The specimen was blood. This clonotype was obtained from a human donor with ulcerative colitis or Crohn's disease, or a healthy co-twin of an affected twin (not recorded which). CDR3 protein: CASKRRTSGNGANTGELFF.